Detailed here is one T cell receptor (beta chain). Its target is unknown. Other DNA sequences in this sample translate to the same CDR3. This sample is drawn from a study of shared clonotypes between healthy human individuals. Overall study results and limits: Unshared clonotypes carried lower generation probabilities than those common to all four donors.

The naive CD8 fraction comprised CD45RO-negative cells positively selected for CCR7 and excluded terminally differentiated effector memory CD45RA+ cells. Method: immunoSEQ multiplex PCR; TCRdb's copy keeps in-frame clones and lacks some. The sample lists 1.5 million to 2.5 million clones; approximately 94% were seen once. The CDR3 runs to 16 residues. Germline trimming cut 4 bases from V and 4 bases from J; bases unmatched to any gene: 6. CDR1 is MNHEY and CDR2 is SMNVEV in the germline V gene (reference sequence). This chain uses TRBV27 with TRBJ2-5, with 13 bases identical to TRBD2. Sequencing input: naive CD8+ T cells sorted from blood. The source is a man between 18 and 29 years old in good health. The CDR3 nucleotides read TGTGCCAGCAGTTCACTAGCGGGAGGGCCGGGAGAGACCCAGTACTTC. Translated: CASSSLAGGPGETQYF.